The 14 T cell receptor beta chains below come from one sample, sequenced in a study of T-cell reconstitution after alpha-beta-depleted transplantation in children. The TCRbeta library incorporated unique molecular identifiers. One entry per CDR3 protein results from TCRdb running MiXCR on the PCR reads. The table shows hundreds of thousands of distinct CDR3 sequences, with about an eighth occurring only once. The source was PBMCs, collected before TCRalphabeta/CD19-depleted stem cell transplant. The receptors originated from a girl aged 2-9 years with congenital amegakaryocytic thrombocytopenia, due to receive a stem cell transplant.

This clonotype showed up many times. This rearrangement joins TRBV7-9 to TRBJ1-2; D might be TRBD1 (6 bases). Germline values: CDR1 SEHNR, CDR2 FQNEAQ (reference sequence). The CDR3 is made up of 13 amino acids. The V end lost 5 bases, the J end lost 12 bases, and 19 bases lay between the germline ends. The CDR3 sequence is CASSPQGTSLDTF. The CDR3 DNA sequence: TGTGCCAGCAGCCCCCAAGGGACATCTCTGGACACCTTC.

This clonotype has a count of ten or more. As DNA, the CDR3 is TGTGCCAGCAGTTTTGTTCGGGCCATAGACGGAGAGACCCAGTACTTC. Residues: CASSFVRAIDGETQYF. The chain carries TRBV12-3 or TRBV12-4 and TRBJ2-5, with D unclear. V dropped 3 bases and J dropped 4 bases, with 18 bases sitting between them. This CDR3 is built from 16 residues.

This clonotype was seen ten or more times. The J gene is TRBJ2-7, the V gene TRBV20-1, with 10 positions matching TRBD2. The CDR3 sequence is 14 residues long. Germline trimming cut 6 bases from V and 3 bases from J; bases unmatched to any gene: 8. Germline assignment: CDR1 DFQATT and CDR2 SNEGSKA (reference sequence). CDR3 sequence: CSAVKLAGIYEQYF. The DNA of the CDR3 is TGCAGTGCGGTAAAACTAGCGGGAATCTACGAGCAGTACTTC.

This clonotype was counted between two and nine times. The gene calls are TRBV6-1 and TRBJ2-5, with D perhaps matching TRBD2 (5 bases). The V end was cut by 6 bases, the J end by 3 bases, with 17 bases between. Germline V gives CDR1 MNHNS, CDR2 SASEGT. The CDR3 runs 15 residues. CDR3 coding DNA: TGTGCCAGCAGCCCCAACCACTTCGGGGAAGAGACCCAGTACTTC. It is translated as CASSPNHFGEETQYF.

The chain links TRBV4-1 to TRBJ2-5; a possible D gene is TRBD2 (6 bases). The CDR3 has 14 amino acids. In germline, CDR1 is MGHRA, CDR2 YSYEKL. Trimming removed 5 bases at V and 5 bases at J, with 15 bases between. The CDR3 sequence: CASSWKGGEETQYF. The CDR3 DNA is TGCGCCAGCAGCTGGAAAGGAGGGGAGGAGACCCAGTACTTC.

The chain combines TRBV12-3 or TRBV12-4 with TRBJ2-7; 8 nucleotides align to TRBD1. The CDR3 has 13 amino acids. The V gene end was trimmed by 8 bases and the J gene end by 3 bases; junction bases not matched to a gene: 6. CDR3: CASSSGGYYEQYF. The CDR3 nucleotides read TGTGCCAGCTCCTCAGGGGGCTACTACGAGCAGTACTTC.

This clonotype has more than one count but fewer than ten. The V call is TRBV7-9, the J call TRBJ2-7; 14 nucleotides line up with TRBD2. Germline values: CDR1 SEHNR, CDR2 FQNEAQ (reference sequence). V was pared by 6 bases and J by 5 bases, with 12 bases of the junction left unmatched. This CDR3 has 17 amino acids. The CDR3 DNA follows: TGTGCCAGCAGTCGCGGGACTAGCGGGAGTAGCGTACACGAGCAGTACTTC. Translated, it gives CASSRGTSGSSVHEQYF.

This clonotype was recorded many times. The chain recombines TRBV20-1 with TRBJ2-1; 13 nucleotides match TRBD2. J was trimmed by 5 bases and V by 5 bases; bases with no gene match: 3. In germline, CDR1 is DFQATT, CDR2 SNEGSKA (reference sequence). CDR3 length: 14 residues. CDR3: CSAGTSGRDNEQFF. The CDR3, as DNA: TGCAGTGCTGGCACTAGCGGGAGGGACAATGAGCAGTTCTTC.

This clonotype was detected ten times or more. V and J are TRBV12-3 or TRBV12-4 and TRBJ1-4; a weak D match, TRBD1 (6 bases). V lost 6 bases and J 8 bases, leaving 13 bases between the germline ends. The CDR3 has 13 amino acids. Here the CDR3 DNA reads TGTGCCAGCAGACACCGGGACATAGAAAAACTGTTTTTT. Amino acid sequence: CASRHRDIEKLFF.

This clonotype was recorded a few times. CDR3 in amino acids: CASMTVGSYNEQFF. The CDR3 DNA is TGCGCCAGCATGACGGTGGGCTCCTACAATGAGCAGTTCTTC. This sequence joins TRBV5-1 and TRBJ2-1; D unresolved. Germline assignment: CDR1 SGHRS and CDR2 YFSETQ. The CDR3 totals 14 residues. Deletions cut 6 bases from V and 0 bases from J, with 10 bases between.

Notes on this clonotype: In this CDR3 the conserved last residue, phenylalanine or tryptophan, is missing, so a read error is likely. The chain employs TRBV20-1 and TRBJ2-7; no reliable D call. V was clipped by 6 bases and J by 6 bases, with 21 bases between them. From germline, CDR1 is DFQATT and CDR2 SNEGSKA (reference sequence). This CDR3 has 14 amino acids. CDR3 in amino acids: CSAEPDGAFFEQYS. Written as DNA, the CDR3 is TGCAGTGCCGAACCGGACGGCGCCTTCTTCGAGCAGTACTCC.

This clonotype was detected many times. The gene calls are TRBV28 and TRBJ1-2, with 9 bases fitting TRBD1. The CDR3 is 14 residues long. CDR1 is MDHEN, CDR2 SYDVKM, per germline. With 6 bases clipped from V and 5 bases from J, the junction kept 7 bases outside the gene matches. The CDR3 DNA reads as TGTGCCAGCAGGGGGACAGGGAGGGGATATGGCTACACCTTC. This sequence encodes CASRGTGRGYGYTF.

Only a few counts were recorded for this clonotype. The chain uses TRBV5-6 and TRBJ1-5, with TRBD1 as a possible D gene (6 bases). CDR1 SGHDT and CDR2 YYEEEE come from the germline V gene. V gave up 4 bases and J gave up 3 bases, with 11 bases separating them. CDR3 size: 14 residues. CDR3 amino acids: CASSVTGHNQPQHF. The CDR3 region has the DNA TGTGCCAGCAGCGTAACAGGGCACAATCAGCCCCAGCATTTT.

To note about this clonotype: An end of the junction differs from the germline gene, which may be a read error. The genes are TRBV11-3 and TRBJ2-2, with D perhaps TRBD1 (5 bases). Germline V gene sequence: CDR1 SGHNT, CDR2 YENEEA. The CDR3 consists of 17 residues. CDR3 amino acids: CAGSEEKWGKGTGELFF. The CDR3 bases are TGTGCCGGCAGCGAAGAGAAGTGGGGAAAGGGGACCGGGGAGCTGTTTTTT.